This T cell receptor beta chain was recovered during a study of cytomegalovirus exposure and HLA in healthy donors. Study as a whole: Clustering assigned roughly 81% of the roughly 370 genotyped donors to the Caucasian-associated ancestry cluster.

Overall study findings and caveats: Later on, a genetic analysis was performed. It linked a missense variant in DCLRE1C with V- and J-gene trimming of TCR beta.

This PCR relied on a set of 60 Vbeta primers and 13 Jbeta primers. Produced via immunoSEQ multiplex PCR; TCRdb's table is partial and in-frame only. This sample's clone table lists tens of thousands of clones. On this clone itself: The target antigen is unknown.

The sequence was collected from a female donor in good health and CMV-seropositive. The specimen sequenced was PBMCs.

This CDR3 is CASSFEGADNEQFF. The CDR3 bases are TGTGCCAGCAGTTTTGAGGGGGCCGACAATGAGCAGTTCTTC. The V and J genes are TRBV6-6 and TRBJ2-1; TRBD1 matches 7 bases. CDR1 and CDR2 from the germline V gene are MNHNY and SVGAGI (reference sequence). This CDR3 spans 14 amino acids. The V segment lost 4 bases and the J segment 5 bases; nucleotides outside the gene matches: 5.